The 32 T cell receptor beta chains in this list originate from one sample, sequenced in a study of T cells in localized non-small cell lung cancer. Here immunoSEQ multiplex PCR was the method, and the copy in TCRdb shows in-frame clones only, minus some. The data hold 45,000 to 60,000 clones, with 86% observed a single time. The sample consisted of peripheral blood, taken before any cancer treatment. Every receptor here comes from a woman aged 35 to 70 with stage I lung adenocarcinoma.

This clone has more than one count but fewer than ten. The chain recombines TRBV4-3 with TRBJ1-2, with a weak D call TRBD1 (5 bases). Per germline, CDR1 LGHNA and CDR2 YSLEER. Trimming pared 0 bases from V and 4 bases from J, leaving 12 bases between. CDR3 length: 15 residues. DNA of the CDR3: TGCGCCAGCAGCCAAGACAGAGGGGTCTCCTATGGCTACACCTTC. Residues: CASSQDRGVSYGYTF.

V usage is TRBV4-3 and J usage is TRBJ2-1; the match to TRBD1 covers 10 bases. Germline CDR1 LGHNA, CDR2 YSLEER. The CDR3 contains 13 residues. The V segment lost 4 bases and the J segment 8 bases; nucleotides outside the gene matches: 2. The CDR3 DNA is TGCGCCAGCAGCCGACAGGGGGCGGATGAGCAGTTCTTC. Protein product: CASSRQGADEQFF.

J is TRBJ1-2 and V is TRBV5-4, with D perhaps matching TRBD1 (6 bases). V was trimmed by 4 bases and J by 7 bases, leaving 17 bases between them. Germline lookup yields CDR1 SGHNT and CDR2 YYREEE (reference sequence). The CDR3 is made up of 14 amino acids. The DNA for the CDR3 is TGTGCCAGCAGCGCCGGACAGTACGCGGTTGGCTACACCTTC. It is translated as CASSAGQYAVGYTF.

The chain combines TRBV18 with TRBJ1-6, with 7 bases identical to TRBD1. The CDR3 covers 18 residues. After removal of 3 bases from V and 0 bases from J, the junction contained 8 bases not matched to a gene. Germline values: CDR1 KGHSH, CDR2 LQKENI. CDR3 sequence reads: CASSPSDRSSSYNSPLHF. In DNA, the CDR3 is TGTGCCAGCTCACCTTCGGACAGGTCGAGCTCCTATAATTCACCCCTCCACTTT.

The rearrangement links TRBV7-2 to TRBJ2-1; D uncertain. This CDR3 region has 14 residues. CDR1 SGHTA and CDR2 FQGNSA come from the germline V gene. The V gene lost 2 bases and the J gene lost 6 bases, with 11 bases spanning the gap. CDR3 coding DNA: TGTGCCAGCAGCTTATCCACGGCGCTCAATGAGCAGTTCTTC. This gives the protein CASSLSTALNEQFF.

A few counts support this clone. The chain combines TRBV9 with TRBJ1-3; D unresolved. Trimming stripped 4 bases from V and 9 bases from J, with 14 bases between. The V gene's germline CDR1 is SGDLS and CDR2 YYNGEE. The CDR3 covers 13 residues. The CDR3: CASSSGKSATIYF. CDR3 in DNA: TGTGCCAGCAGCTCTGGAAAGTCTGCCACCATATATTTT.

The V call is TRBV4-3, the J call TRBJ1-2; D call uncertain. Germline loops: CDR1 LGHNA, CDR2 YSLEER. V lost 0 bases, J lost 1 base, and 12 bases lay in between. CDR3 size: 16 residues. In nucleotides, the CDR3 is TGCGCCAGCAGCCAAGAATCAGGCAGGATTAACTATGGCTACACCTTC. Protein sequence: CASSQESGRINYGYTF.

This sequence joins TRBV6-1 and TRBJ2-7; D might be TRBD1 (7 bases). Deletions cut 6 bases from V and 4 bases from J, with 10 bases between. Per the germline V gene, CDR1 is MNHNS and CDR2 is SASEGT. This CDR3 contains 12 residues. The CDR3 DNA reads TGTGCCAGCAGGACAGGGAGGTACGAGCAGTACTTC. Amino acids: CASRTGRYEQYF.

This chain uses TRBV11-2 with TRBJ2-2; no reliable D call. The germline V gene has CDR1 SGHAT and CDR2 FQNNGV. Trimming left V 0 bases short and J 6 bases short, with 11 bases between. The CDR3 has 15 residues. The CDR3 protein is CASSLDPRRPGELFF. CDR3 DNA: TGTGCCAGCAGCTTAGACCCGAGAAGACCCGGGGAGCTGTTTTTT.

The J gene is TRBJ1-2, the V gene TRBV5-4; 10 nucleotides align to TRBD1. CDR1 is SGHNT and CDR2 is YYREEE in the germline V gene (reference sequence). J gave up 6 bases and V 4 bases, and 3 bases lay outside the gene matches. This CDR3 has 13 amino acids. CDR3 coding DNA: TGTGCCAGCAGCCGACAGGGGGCGAATGGCTACACCTTC. Protein product: CASSRQGANGYTF.

This clone was seen only once. This chain joins TRBV29-1 and TRBJ2-7, with TRBD1 matching over 7 bases. The CDR3 runs to 13 residues. Germline CDR1 SQVTM, CDR2 ANQGSEA. The V segment lost 3 bases and the J segment 0 bases; nucleotides outside the gene matches: 2. The CDR3 DNA reads as TGCAGCGTTGAGGGACAGTCCTCCTACGAGCAGTACTTC. Its translation: CSVEGQSSYEQYF.

The chain carries TRBV7-3 and TRBJ2-5, with D perhaps TRBD2 (6 bases). V gave up 1 base and J gave up 5 bases, with 8 bases separating them. Germline CDR1 reads SGHTA; CDR2 reads FQGTGA. The length of the CDR3 is 13 residues. The CDR3 reads CASSLMGRETQYF. The CDR3 region has the DNA TGTGCCAGCAGCTTAATGGGGAGGGAGACCCAGTACTTC.

This clone was counted a few times. The rearrangement joins TRBV7-9 to TRBJ1-5; D remains unclear. The CDR3 is made up of 13 amino acids. CDR1 is SEHNR and CDR2 is FQNEAQ in the germline V gene (reference sequence). The V gene lost 3 bases and the J gene lost 6 bases, with 9 bases spanning the gap. This chain's CDR3 is CASSLEGSQPQHF. The CDR3 DNA follows: TGTGCCAGCAGCTTGGAGGGTTCTCAGCCCCAGCATTTT.

This clone was detected only a few times. The chain couples TRBV6-5 to TRBJ1-2; D uncertain. V gave up 10 bases and J gave up 0 bases, with 15 bases separating them. The germline CDR1 and CDR2 sequences are MNHEY and SVGAGI. This CDR3 spans 14 amino acids. CDR3 in amino acids: CATNPVRSNYGYTF. CDR3 sequence (DNA): TGTGCCACCAACCCTGTCAGGTCTAACTATGGCTACACCTTC.

This CDR3 reads CASSLAQVVSYEQYF. CDR3 coding DNA: TGTGCCAGCAGCTTAGCACAGGTTGTATCCTACGAGCAGTACTTC. The chain is built from TRBV7-8 and TRBJ2-7; TRBD1 might be the D (5 bases). From germline, CDR1 is SGHVS and CDR2 FQNEAQ. V was shortened by 0 bases and J by 1 base, with 10 bases between the two germline ends. This CDR3 contains 15 residues.

The V and J genes are TRBV13 and TRBJ2-7; 7 bases agree with TRBD2. V was pared by 3 bases and J by 2 bases, with 4 bases of the junction left unmatched. Germline CDR1 and CDR2: PRHDT and FYEKMQ (reference sequence). The CDR3 is made up of 14 amino acids. CDR3 sequence reads: CASSLGDYPYEQYF. The CDR3, as DNA: TGTGCCAGCAGCTTGGGGGACTATCCCTACGAGCAGTACTTC.

The chain recombines TRBV4-1 with TRBJ2-7, with 9 bases lining up with TRBD2. This CDR3 spans 15 amino acids. V lost 1 base to trimming and J lost 4 bases; unmatched junction nucleotides: 5. Germline loops: CDR1 MGHRA, CDR2 YSYEKL. CDR3 nucleotide sequence: TGCGCCAGCAGCCAAGTACTAGCGGGTGTGTACGAGCAGTACTTC. Protein sequence: CASSQVLAGVYEQYF.

The chain carries TRBV19 and TRBJ1-6; TRBD1 agrees at 9 bases. V dropped 6 bases and J dropped 10; count of bases not matched to a gene: 13. The germline gives CDR1 LNHDA, CDR2 SQIVND (reference sequence). The CDR3 contains 16 residues. The CDR3 protein is CASRMRPGQGGSPLHF. The CDR3 DNA reads as TGTGCCAGTAGAATGAGACCGGGACAGGGAGGATCACCCCTCCACTTT.

The gene calls are TRBV29-1 and TRBJ1-2, with a tentative D call TRBD1 (5 bases). This CDR3 region has 15 residues. In germline, CDR1 is SQVTM, CDR2 ANQGSEA. V was trimmed by 3 bases and J by 0 bases, leaving 14 bases between them. The CDR3 region has the DNA TGCAGCGTTGAGTCAGCGGTAGGGGCTAACTATGGCTACACCTTC. This encodes CSVESAVGANYGYTF. The variable domain in full, with the rest retrieved from reference TRBV29-1 and TRBJ1-2, is SAVISQKPSRDICQRGTSLTIQCQVDSQVTMMFWYRQQPGQSLTLIATANQGSEATYESGFVIDKFPISRPNLTFSTLTVSNMSPEDSSIYLCSVESAVGANYGYTFGSGTRLTVV.

CDR3 sequence reads: CASSTRLAGPYEQYF. In DNA, the CDR3 is TGTGCCAGTAGTACTCGACTAGCGGGGCCCTACGAGCAGTACTTC. V gene TRBV19 combines with J gene TRBJ2-7; the match to TRBD2 covers 11 bases. The trim removed 4 bases at V and 2 bases at J, leaving 4 bases unmatched. The V gene's germline CDR1 is LNHDA and CDR2 SQIVND (reference sequence). The CDR3 totals 15 residues.

This sequence joins TRBV7-9 and TRBJ2-1; D is possibly TRBD1 or TRBD2 (5 bases each). The CDR3 has 19 residues. Germline V gene lookup returns CDR1 SEHNR and CDR2 FQNEAQ (reference sequence). V gave up 5 bases and J gave up 0 bases, with 23 bases separating them. The CDR3 reads CASSRGGPTDTSSYNEQFF. CDR3 coding DNA: TGTGCCAGCAGCCGTGGGGGACCTACAGACACGAGCTCCTACAATGAGCAGTTCTTC.

The CDR3 nucleotides are TGTGCCACCAGCAGAGCTCTCGAGACCCAGTACTTC. Translating it yields CATSRALETQYF. The V and J genes are TRBV15 and TRBJ2-5; unclear D gene. The CDR3 covers 12 residues. V lost 1 base and J 5 bases, leaving 5 bases between the germline ends. Germline-derived CDR1 and CDR2 are LNHNV and YYDKDF (reference sequence).

The rearrangement joins TRBV19 to TRBJ2-3, with no clear D. The CDR3 extends over 17 amino acids. Germline CDR1 reads LNHDA; CDR2 reads SQIVND (reference sequence). Trimming took 3 bases from V and 2 from J, leaving 18 bases between them. This chain's CDR3 is CASSISPSGSATDTQYF. The CDR3 bases are TGTGCCAGTAGTATTTCTCCTAGTGGGTCAGCCACAGATACGCAGTATTTT.

This chain uses TRBV10-3 with TRBJ1-3; D remains ambiguous. V lost 0 bases and J lost 0, with 12 bases in between. CDR1 and CDR2 from the germline V gene are ENHRY and SYGVKD. The CDR3 spans 17 residues. CDR3 sequence (DNA): TGTGCCATCAGTGAGTCGGTAGGACTAAGCTCTGGAAACACCATATATTTT. This encodes CAISESVGLSSGNTIYF.

The V and J genes are TRBV10-3 and TRBJ1-4; D ambiguous. Trimming stripped 2 bases from V and 3 bases from J, with 7 bases between. Germline-derived CDR1 and CDR2 are ENHRY and SYGVKD. The CDR3 is 14 residues long. DNA of the CDR3: TGTGCCATCAGTGAGGGGCCTTCTAATGAAAAACTGTTTTTT. It is translated as CAISEGPSNEKLFF.

This clone was seen only a few times. This chain connects TRBV10-3 to TRBJ2-7; 8 bases agree with TRBD1. Germline V gene data show CDR1 as ENHRY and CDR2 as SYGVKD. CDR3 size: 13 residues. The V and J ends lost 5 bases and 5 bases, in that order; junction bases with no gene match: 5. The CDR3 DNA reads as TGTGCCATCAGTACCCAGGGGGCCGACGAGCAGTACTTC. Amino acids: CAISTQGADEQYF.

Details on this clone: In the same sample, other DNA sequences code for this CDR3. The J gene is TRBJ2-7, the V gene TRBV2, with 7 bases identical to TRBD1. This CDR3 is 13 amino acids long. The trim removed 5 bases at V and 5 bases at J, leaving 6 bases unmatched. CDR1 and CDR2 (germline): SNHLY, FYNNEI. DNA of the CDR3: TGTGCCAGCAGTCTCAGAACAGGGGACGAGCAGTACTTC. Protein product: CASSLRTGDEQYF.

This clone was seen only once. V and J are TRBV18 and TRBJ1-5; weak D call: TRBD1 (5 bases). V was pared by 8 bases and J by 3 bases, with 11 bases between. There are 13 residues in the CDR3. From germline, CDR1 is KGHSH and CDR2 LQKENI. The DNA of the CDR3 is TGTGCCAGCCGGGGGGGTGACAATCAGCCCCAGCATTTT. Translation gives CASRGGDNQPQHF.

The chain combines TRBV11-3 with TRBJ1-2; perhaps TRBD1 as D (5 bases). Germline values: CDR1 SGHNT, CDR2 YENEEA. There are 15 residues in the CDR3. The V and J ends lost 1 base and 6 bases respectively, with 15 bases between them. Here the CDR3 DNA reads TGTGCCAGCAGCTTAGTTACAGGTTCGACCCATGGCTACACCTTC. Encoded protein: CASSLVTGSTHGYTF. Based on the CDR3 plus reference TRBV11-3 and TRBJ1-2, the full variable domain is EAGVVQSPRYKIIEKKQPVAFWCNPISGHNTLYWYLQNLGQGPELLIRYENEEAVDDSQLPKDRFSAERLKGVDSTLKIQPAELGDSAVYLCASSLVTGSTHGYTFGSGTRLTVV.

The chain is built from TRBV5-5 and TRBJ1-2; 7 bases line up with TRBD1. The CDR3 is made up of 16 amino acids. Trimming removed 2 bases from V and 5 bases from J; junction bases left unmatched: 12. Looked up from germline, CDR1 is SGHKS and CDR2 is YYEKEE (reference sequence). In nucleotides, the CDR3 is TGTGCCAGCAGCTTAAGGGAAGGACAGGTCCTATATGGCTACACCTTC. This translates into CASSLREGQVLYGYTF.

CDR3 coding DNA: TGCAGCGTTCTGTCTCTGGATCCGGAAGGCTATGGCTACACCTTC. Translating gives CSVLSLDPEGYGYTF. This sequence joins TRBV29-1 and TRBJ1-2; D unclear. V lost 5 bases to trimming and J lost 4 bases, with 20 bases between them. CDR1 is SQVTM, CDR2 ANQGSEA, per germline. This CDR3 spans 15 amino acids.

CDR3 loop: CASSLVPGTNTEAFF. In nucleotides, the CDR3 is TGCGCCAGCAGCTTGGTCCCGGGAACTAACACTGAAGCTTTCTTT. V gene TRBV5-1 combines with J gene TRBJ1-1; D is unresolved. The CDR3 sequence is 15 residues long. Germline CDR1 SGHRS, CDR2 YFSETQ. Trimming took 0 bases from V and 2 from J, leaving 11 bases between them.